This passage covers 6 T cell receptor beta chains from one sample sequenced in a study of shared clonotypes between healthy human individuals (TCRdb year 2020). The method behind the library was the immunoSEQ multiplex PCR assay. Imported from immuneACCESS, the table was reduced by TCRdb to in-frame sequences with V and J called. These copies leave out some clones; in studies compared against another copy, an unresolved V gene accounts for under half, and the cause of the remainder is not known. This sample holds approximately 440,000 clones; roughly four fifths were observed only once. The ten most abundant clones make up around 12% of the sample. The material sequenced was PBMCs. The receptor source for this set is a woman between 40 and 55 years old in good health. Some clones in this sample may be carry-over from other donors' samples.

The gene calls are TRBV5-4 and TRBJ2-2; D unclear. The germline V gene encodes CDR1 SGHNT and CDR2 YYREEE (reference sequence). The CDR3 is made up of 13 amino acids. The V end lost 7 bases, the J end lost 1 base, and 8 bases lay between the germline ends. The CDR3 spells CASRVGNTGELFF. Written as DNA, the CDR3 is TGTGCCAGCCGGGTGGGGAACACCGGGGAGCTGTTTTTT. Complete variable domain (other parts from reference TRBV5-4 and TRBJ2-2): ETGVTQSPTHLIKTRGQQVTLRCSSQSGHNTVSWYQQALGQGPQFIFQYYREEENGRGNFPPRFSGLQFPNYSSELNVNALELDDSALYLCASRVGNTGELFFGEGSRLTVL.

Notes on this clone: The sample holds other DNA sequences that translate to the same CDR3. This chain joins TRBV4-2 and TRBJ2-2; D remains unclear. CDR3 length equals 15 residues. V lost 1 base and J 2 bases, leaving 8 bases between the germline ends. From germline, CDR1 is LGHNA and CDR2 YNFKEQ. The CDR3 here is CASSQVGGNTGELFF. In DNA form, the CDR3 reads TGTGCCAGCAGCCAAGTCGGCGGTAACACCGGGGAGCTGTTTTTT.

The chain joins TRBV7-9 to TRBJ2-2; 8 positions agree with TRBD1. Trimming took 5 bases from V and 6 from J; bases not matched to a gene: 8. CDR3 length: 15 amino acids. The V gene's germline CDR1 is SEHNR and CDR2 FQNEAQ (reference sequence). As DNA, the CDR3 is TGTGCCAGCAGCGGCCCAGGGGGCTTACCCGGGGAGCTGTTTTTT. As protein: CASSGPGGLPGELFF.

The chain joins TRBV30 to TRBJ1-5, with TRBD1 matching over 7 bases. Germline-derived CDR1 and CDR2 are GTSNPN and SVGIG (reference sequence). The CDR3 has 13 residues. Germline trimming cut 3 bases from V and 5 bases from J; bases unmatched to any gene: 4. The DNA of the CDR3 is TGTGCCTGGAGAGGAGACAGGGATCAGCCCCAGCATTTT. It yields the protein CAWRGDRDQPQHF.

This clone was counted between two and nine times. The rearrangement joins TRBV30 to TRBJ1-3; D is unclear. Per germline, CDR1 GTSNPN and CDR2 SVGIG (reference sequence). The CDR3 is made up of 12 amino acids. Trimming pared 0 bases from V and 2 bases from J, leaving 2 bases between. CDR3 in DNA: TGTGCCTGGAGTGTAACTGGAAACACCATATATTTT. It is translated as CAWSVTGNTIYF.

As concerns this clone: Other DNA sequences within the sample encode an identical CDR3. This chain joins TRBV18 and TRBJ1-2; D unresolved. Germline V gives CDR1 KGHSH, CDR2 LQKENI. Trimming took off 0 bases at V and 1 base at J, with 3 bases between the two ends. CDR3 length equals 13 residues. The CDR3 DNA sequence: TGTGCCAGCTCACCACCCAGTAACTATGGCTACACCTTC. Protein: CASSPPSNYGYTF.